These T cell receptor beta chains were read from a single sample in a study of T cell clones after liver transplantation. TCRdb's table, derived via immunoSEQ multiplex PCR, lists solely in-frame clones and lacks some. The data show 68,000 or so clones, 80% seen once. Sequencing was performed on CD4+ T cells from blood, taken before liver transplant. These receptor sequences come from a human donor who received a liver transplant. CDR3s leave out the opening cysteine and the closing phenylalanine or tryptophan.

J: TRBJ1-1
length: 12
V: TRBV29-1
CDR3: SVLRDRGDTEAF

J: TRBJ2-1
length: 14
V: TRBV5-1
CDR3: ASSLLPGPNSLEQF

J: TRBJ2-1
length: 16
V: TRBV4-2
CDR3: ASSQVPSGTSSYNEQF

J: TRBJ2-1
length: 14
V: TRBV25-1
CDR3: ASSEQQGAIYNEQF

J: TRBJ1-2
length: 13
V: TRBV28
CDR3: ASSKNIQSYNGYT

J: TRBJ2-1
length: 11
V: TRBV7-6
CDR3: ASSFQAYNEQF

J: TRBJ2-7
length: 13
V: TRBV29-1
CDR3: SVRPWRENPYEQY

J: TRBJ2-1
length: 13
V: TRBV11-2
CDR3: ASSFVAGAFNEQF

J: TRBJ2-7
length: 10
V: TRBV7-9
CDR3: ASSLVTYEQY

J: TRBJ1-3
length: 10
V: TRBV9
CDR3: ASTGAGNTIY

J: TRBJ2-2
length: 16
V: TRBV7-3
CDR3: ASGRVGPGHPNTGELF

J: TRBJ1-1
length: 11
V: TRBV4-3
CDR3: ASSQESWGEAF

J: TRBJ1-5
length: 11
V: TRBV6-5
CDR3: ASSPGTSQPQH

J: TRBJ1-2
length: 11
V: TRBV5-8
CDR3: ASSSVDNYGYT

J: TRBJ2-7
length: 11
V: TRBV11-2
CDR3: ASSFGQGGEQY

J: TRBJ1-2
length: 11
V: TRBV28
CDR3: ASSFAHFYGYT

J: TRBJ2-7
length: 16
V: TRBV10-3
CDR3: AISESMVGAGVGYEQY

J: TRBJ2-7
length: 12
V: TRBV30
CDR3: AWSVVTGSYEQY